A single sample is the source of the 24 T cell receptor beta chains below, sequenced in a study of T cell changes during pregnancy in multiple sclerosis. Sequencing used immunoSEQ multiplex PCR; TCRdb keeps in-frame clones, though not all of them. There are roughly 52,000 clones in the sample; 94% occur only once, and around 5.9% lies in the top ten. The material was CD8+ T cells from peripheral blood mononuclear cells, obtained before pregnancy. The receptors derive from a female donor with multiple sclerosis, enrolled in a pregnancy study.

The chain recombines TRBV7-9 with TRBJ1-2, with D possibly matching TRBD1 (5 bases). The CDR3 runs to 14 residues. Germline V gives CDR1 SEHNR, CDR2 FQNEAQ (reference sequence). Trimming took off 4 bases at V and 3 bases at J, with 12 bases between the two ends. CDR3 region: CASSSDIIHYGYTF. DNA for the CDR3: TGTGCCAGCAGCTCGGACATCATCCACTATGGCTACACCTTC. Combining the CDR3 with reference TRBV7-9 and TRBJ1-2 gives the whole variable domain DTGVSQNPRHKITKRGQNVTFRCDPISEHNRLYWYRQTLGQGPEFLTYFQNEAQLEKSRLLSDRFSAERPKGSFSTLEIQRTEQGDSAMYLCASSSDIIHYGYTFGSGTRLTVV.

For the CDR3, the DNA is TGTGCCAGCAGCCAGGGACAGGGGTTCTCCCACACCGGGGAGCTGTTTTTT. Amino acid sequence: CASSQGQGFSHTGELFF. V gene TRBV9 combines with J gene TRBJ2-2, with 10 bases matching TRBD1. The CDR3 totals 17 residues. Per germline, CDR1 SGDLS and CDR2 YYNGEE. The junction had 9 bases not matched to a gene; V was cut back by 4 bases and J by 3 bases.

The V gene is TRBV4-1, the J gene TRBJ2-2, with a weak D call TRBD2 (6 bases). Germline-derived CDR1 and CDR2 are MGHRA and YSYEKL. The CDR3 is made up of 14 amino acids. The ends were cut back, 6 bases at V and 5 bases at J, with 13 bases in the middle. The CDR3 DNA reads as TGCGCCAGCAGTCTGGGGGGACGGACCGGGGAGCTGTTTTTT. It translates to CASSLGGRTGELFF.

V gene TRBV12-5 combines with J gene TRBJ2-1; TRBD1 might be the D (6 bases). Germline V gene lookup returns CDR1 LGHNT and CDR2 FRNRAP. V was shortened by 0 bases and J by 13 bases, with 10 bases between the two germline ends. This CDR3 spans 12 amino acids. The CDR3 DNA reads TGTGCTAGTGGTTTGGTCGGACAGAGTCAGTTCTTC. Translating gives CASGLVGQSQFF.

This rearrangement joins TRBV19 to TRBJ2-2; D possibly corresponds to TRBD2 (5 bases). V lost 2 bases, J lost 5 bases, and 9 bases lay in between. CDR1 LNHDA and CDR2 SQIVND come from the germline V gene (reference sequence). The CDR3 covers 14 residues. The CDR3: CASSIISGTGELFF. The CDR3 DNA is TGTGCCAGTAGTATAATATCGGGGACCGGGGAGCTGTTTTTT.

The chain carries TRBV27 and TRBJ2-7, with 9 bases that match TRBD1. J lost 9 bases, V lost 2 bases, and 11 bases had no gene match. The CDR3 extends over 15 amino acids. In germline, CDR1 is MNHEY, CDR2 SMNVEV (reference sequence). The CDR3 loop reads CASSLTGDRVRGQYF. In DNA, the CDR3 is TGTGCCAGCAGTTTAACTGGGGACAGGGTACGTGGGCAGTACTTC.

This sequence joins TRBV7-2 and TRBJ2-4; weak D call: TRBD1 (6 bases). The length of the CDR3 is 14 residues. Germline values: CDR1 SGHTA, CDR2 FQGNSA. Between the trimmed V and J ends, which lost 5 bases and 3 bases, there was a span of 11 bases. CDR3 region: CASSPGAVKNIQYF. The CDR3 bases are TGTGCCAGCAGCCCAGGGGCTGTCAAAAACATTCAGTACTTC.

The rearrangement links TRBV5-1 to TRBJ2-3, with 8 nucleotides matching TRBD2. V lost 5 bases, J lost 5 bases, and 13 bases stayed unmatched. Germline V gene data show CDR1 as SGHRS and CDR2 as YFSETQ. This CDR3 spans 16 amino acids. Written as DNA, the CDR3 is TGCGCCAGCAGTCCCCGGGCTAGCGGGCTTAAAGATACGCAGTATTTT. It is translated as CASSPRASGLKDTQYF.

V gene TRBV2 combines with J gene TRBJ2-7, with D perhaps TRBD2 (6 bases). This CDR3 has 13 amino acids. V was clipped by 9 bases and J by 4 bases, with 16 bases between them. CDR1 and CDR2 from the germline V gene are SNHLY and FYNNEI. CDR3 sequence: CASGGTAGYEQYF. For the CDR3, the DNA is TGTGCCAGTGGGGGAACAGCGGGTTACGAGCAGTACTTC.

The chain uses TRBV6-5 and TRBJ2-1; 11 bases fit TRBD2. The CDR3 runs 14 residues. Germline V gene data show CDR1 as MNHEY and CDR2 as SVGAGI. J gave up 8 bases and V 8 bases, and 8 bases lay outside the gene matches. The CDR3 nucleotides are TGTGCCAGCGGGTTAGCGGGAGGGCCGCATGAGCAGTTCTTC. It codes for CASGLAGGPHEQFF.

The rearrangement uses TRBV2 and TRBJ1-5; no definite D call. The CDR3 spans 12 residues. Germline-derived CDR1 and CDR2 are SNHLY and FYNNEI. Trimming removed 7 bases at V and 6 bases at J, with 10 bases between. CDR3: CASKSAGQPQHF. CDR3 coding DNA: TGTGCCAGCAAGTCCGCGGGTCAGCCCCAGCATTTT. Looking up the rest from reference TRBV2 and TRBJ1-5 gives the full variable domain: EPEVTQTPSHQVTQMGQEVILRCVPISNHLYFYWYRQILGQKVEFLVSFYNNEISEKSEIFDDQFSVERPDGSNFTLKIRSTKLEDSAMYFCASKSAGQPQHFGDGTRLSIL.

This clone was seen once. This rearrangement joins TRBV6-4 to TRBJ2-2; the match to TRBD1 covers 8 bases. V was clipped by 5 bases and J by 4 bases; unmatched bases: 6. This CDR3 is 15 amino acids long. The germline gives CDR1 MRHNA, CDR2 SNTAGT. The DNA for the CDR3 is TGTGCCAGCAGTCAGCAGGGGGCCGGCACCGGGGAGCTGTTTTTT. Protein: CASSQQGAGTGELFF.

This chain joins TRBV30 and TRBJ2-7; TRBD1 agrees at 7 bases. The junction had 15 bases not matched to a gene; V was cut back by 3 bases and J by 1 base. Germline V gene lookup returns CDR1 GTSNPN and CDR2 SVGIG (reference sequence). This CDR3 spans 17 amino acids. In DNA form, the CDR3 reads TGTGCCTGGAGAGCTCCTCTCGGGACAGTCGCATCCTACGAGCAGTACTTC. It codes for CAWRAPLGTVASYEQYF.

This chain connects TRBV2 to TRBJ2-5; D not resolved. The CDR3 covers 15 residues. Trimming took off 6 bases at V and 0 bases at J, with 14 bases between the two ends. The germline gives CDR1 SNHLY, CDR2 FYNNEI. CDR3 in DNA: TGTGCCAGCAGCGAAACAATGGCAGACCAAGAGACCCAGTACTTC. It is translated as CASSETMADQETQYF.

The rearrangement links TRBV7-9 to TRBJ2-1; TRBD2 might be the D (6 bases). This CDR3 has 14 residues. The V gene's germline CDR1 is SEHNR and CDR2 FQNEAQ (reference sequence). With 4 bases removed from V and 6 bases from J, the gap between germline ends came to 13 bases. CDR3 coding DNA: TGTGCCAGCAGCTCCACTCTGGGGGGCAATGAGCAGTTCTTC. It translates to CASSSTLGGNEQFF.

The CDR3, as DNA: TGTGCCAGCAGCTTAGTAGGGAGGAACGAGCAGTACTTC. Its protein is CASSLVGRNEQYF. The J gene is TRBJ2-7, the V gene TRBV7-6; possibly TRBD2 for D (6 bases). V was shortened by 1 base and J by 5 bases, with 9 bases between the two germline ends. The CDR3 extends over 13 amino acids. Germline V gives CDR1 SGHVS, CDR2 FNYEAQ.

The V and J genes are TRBV7-9 and TRBJ2-5; 7 bases are a match to TRBD2. Germline V lookup: CDR1 SEHNR, CDR2 FQNEAQ (reference sequence). After removal of 6 bases from V and 3 bases from J, the junction contained 7 bases not matched to a gene. The CDR3 runs 14 residues. CDR3 DNA: TGTGCCAGCAGTTACGGAGCGGGGAAAGAGACCCAGTACTTC. Residues: CASSYGAGKETQYF.

This clone has a single count. CDR3 sequence: CASGLGTGRAFF. In DNA form, the CDR3 reads TGTGCTAGTGGTTTGGGGACAGGGCGAGCTTTCTTT. The chain combines TRBV12-5 with TRBJ1-1; 8 bases map to TRBD1. V was clipped by 1 base and J by 10 bases; unmatched bases: 2. The CDR3 spans 12 residues. Germline-derived CDR1 and CDR2 are LGHNT and FRNRAP.

The chain links TRBV5-1 to TRBJ2-5; D is perhaps TRBD1 (6 bases). The CDR3 is made up of 14 amino acids. Per the germline V gene, CDR1 is SGHRS and CDR2 is YFSETQ. V was pared by 0 bases and J by 7 bases, with 13 bases between. The CDR3 nucleotides read TGCGCCAGCAGCTTGGGCCAGGGGCCTTGGACCCAGTACTTC. Amino acids: CASSLGQGPWTQYF.

CDR3 DNA: TGTGCCAGCAGCGTAGTGGGCGGGCCGTCCTACAATGAGCAGTTCTTC. Its protein product is CASSVVGGPSYNEQFF. This sequence joins TRBV9 and TRBJ2-1, with D maybe TRBD2 (5 bases). Germline V gives CDR1 SGDLS, CDR2 YYNGEE. The length of the CDR3 is 16 residues. The V end lost 0 bases, the J end lost 1 base, and 11 bases lay between the germline ends. The full variable domain, rest sourced from reference TRBV9 and TRBJ2-1, is DSGVTQTPKHLITATGQRVTLRCSPRSGDLSVYWYQQSLDQGLQFLIQYYNGEERAKGNILERFSAQQFPDLHSELNLSSLELGDSALYFCASSVVGGPSYNEQFFGPGTRLTVL.

Here the CDR3 reads CASSLEQGLDYGYTF. CDR3 nucleotide sequence: TGTGCCAGCAGCTTAGAACAGGGATTAGACTATGGCTACACCTTC. The gene calls are TRBV7-9 and TRBJ1-2, with D perhaps TRBD1 (6 bases). This CDR3 is 15 amino acids long. Trimming removed 1 base at V and 3 bases at J, with 12 bases between. Per germline, CDR1 SEHNR and CDR2 FQNEAQ (reference sequence).

The J gene is TRBJ1-2, the V gene TRBV2; D is undetermined. Germline lookup yields CDR1 SNHLY and CDR2 FYNNEI. The germline V and J ends were trimmed by 7 bases and 0 bases, with 18 bases remaining between them. The CDR3 consists of 16 residues. CDR3 residues: CASNGVGQTTNYGYTF. As DNA, the CDR3 is TGTGCCAGCAACGGCGTCGGCCAGACAACTAACTATGGCTACACCTTC.

Only one count was recorded for this clone. The gene calls are TRBV18 and TRBJ2-5; tentatively, D is TRBD1 (5 bases). Germline V gene lookup returns CDR1 KGHSH and CDR2 LQKENI. Trimming stripped 1 base from V and 3 bases from J, with 12 bases between. The CDR3 is made up of 15 amino acids. The CDR3 region is CASSPQCCREETQYF. CDR3 sequence (DNA): TGTGCCAGCTCACCACAATGCTGCAGGGAAGAGACCCAGTACTTC.

The V and J genes are TRBV30 and TRBJ2-1; D perhaps matches TRBD2 (5 bases). Trimming removed 0 bases from V and 4 bases from J, with 13 bases in between. Germline CDR1 and CDR2: GTSNPN and SVGIG (reference sequence). This CDR3 is built from 15 residues. CDR3 sequence (DNA): TGTGCCTGGAGTGTTTTAGCGAGGGCTTACAATGAGCAGTTCTTC. It codes for CAWSVLARAYNEQFF.